Relative to its sample, the clone carrying this TCR beta chain is medium-sized. Its cognate antigen is unknown. MiXCR was run by TCRdb on the multiplex PCR reads, yielding one entry per CDR3 protein. The data hold 33,000 or so distinct CDR3 sequences, with 63% observed a single time. This CDR3 is built from 11 residues. V was trimmed by 6 bases and J by 3 bases, leaving 9 bases between them. Germline values: CDR1 SQVTM, CDR2 ANQGSEA. The sample is drawn from a study of breast tumors, draining lymph nodes, adjacent tissues. Study-wide points: Most tumor T cells seemingly derive from lymph node, then expand in tumor.

Specimen: breast tumor tissue. This chain connects TRBV29-1 to TRBJ2-7; possibly TRBD1 for D (6 bases). This clonotype was sampled from a female donor with breast cancer. Some clones in this sample may be carry-over from other donors' samples. Here the CDR3 reads CSVRQVYEQYF. As DNA, the CDR3 is TGCAGCGTGCGACAGGTCTACGAGCAGTACTTC.